Listed below are T cell receptor beta chains from one sample, sequenced in a study of blood T cell repertoires in COVID-19. Here immunoSEQ multiplex PCR was the method, and the copy in TCRdb shows in-frame clones only, minus some. The table lists some 240,000 clones, 84% of them singletons. The sequenced material came from peripheral blood. All receptors derive from a woman in her thirties or forties who had recovered from COVID-19. CDR3s include the opening cysteine and the closing phenylalanine or tryptophan. The D gene is left open where the match is weak.

J	length	V	D	CDR3	DNA
TRBJ1-2	12	TRBV29-1	TRBD1	CSVGDRVHGYTF	TGCAGCGTTGGGGACAGGGTCCATGGCTACACCTTC
TRBJ2-1	14	TRBV25-1	-	CASSEYSPYNEQFF	TGTGCCAGCAGTGAGTACAGCCCCTACAATGAGCAGTTCTTC
TRBJ1-1	13	TRBV13	-	CASSSRPGTEAFF	TGTGCCAGCAGCTCCCGACCGGGGACTGAAGCTTTCTTT
TRBJ2-3	15	TRBV18	TRBD2	CASSPDSGGRVAQYF	TGTGCCAGCTCACCAGATAGCGGGGGGCGAGTCGCGCAGTATTTT
TRBJ1-5	13	TRBV18	-	CASRTGYGQPQHF	TGTGCCAGCAGAACAGGCTATGGTCAGCCCCAGCATTTT
TRBJ1-2	13	TRBV24-1	TRBD1	CATSDPGTGSPLF	TGTGCCACCAGTGACCCCGGGACAGGATCACCTCTTTTC
TRBJ2-5	13	TRBV3-1/TRBV3-2	-	CASRRTVQETQYF	TGTGCCAGCAGACGGACAGTACAAGAGACCCAGTACTTC
TRBJ2-2	17	TRBV14	TRBD1	CASSQDPPGQGNGELFF	TGTGCCAGCAGCCAAGATCCTCCGGGACAGGGTAACGGGGAGCTGTTTTTT
TRBJ1-5	15	TRBV6-6	-	CASSYSDRGYQPQHF	TGTGCCAGCAGTTACTCCGACAGAGGCTATCAGCCCCAGCATTTT
TRBJ2-3	15	TRBV5-1	TRBD1	CASRRTGGSTDTQYF	TGCGCCAGCAGACGGACAGGGGGGAGCACAGATACGCAGTATTTT
TRBJ1-1	15	TRBV7-9	TRBD1	CASSTRGRGGTEAFF	TGTGCCAGCAGCACCAGGGGGCGAGGGGGCACTGAAGCTTTCTTT
TRBJ2-7	15	TRBV5-1	-	CASSFSLDIRNEQYF	TGCGCCAGCAGCTTTAGTTTAGACATAAGAAACGAGCAGTACTTC